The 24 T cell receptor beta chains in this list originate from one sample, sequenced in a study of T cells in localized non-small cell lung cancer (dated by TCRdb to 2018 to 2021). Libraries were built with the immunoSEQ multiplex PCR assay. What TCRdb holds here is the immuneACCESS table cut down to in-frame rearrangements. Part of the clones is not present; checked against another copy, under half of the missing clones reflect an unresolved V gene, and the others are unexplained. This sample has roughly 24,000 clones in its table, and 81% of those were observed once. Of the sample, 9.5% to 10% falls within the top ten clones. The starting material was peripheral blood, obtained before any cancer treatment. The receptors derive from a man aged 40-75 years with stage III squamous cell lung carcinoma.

The DNA for the CDR3 is TGTGCCAGCTCTCCCCGGCTGTACTTC. Translating gives CASSPRLYF. The chain recombines TRBV2 with TRBJ2-7; D is uncertain. This CDR3 contains 9 residues. V lost 8 bases and J 12 bases, leaving 11 bases between the germline ends. CDR1 is SNHLY and CDR2 is FYNNEI in the germline V gene.

CDR3 nucleotides: TGTGCCAGCAGTCCGATCGACACAGCGCAGGGGGAGCAGTACTTC. Translation: CASSPIDTAQGEQYF. J is TRBJ2-7 and V is TRBV27, with TRBD1 as a possible D gene (6 bases). Trimming stripped 5 bases from V and 7 bases from J, with 21 bases between. CDR3 size: 15 residues. The germline V gene encodes CDR1 MNHEY and CDR2 SMNVEV (reference sequence).

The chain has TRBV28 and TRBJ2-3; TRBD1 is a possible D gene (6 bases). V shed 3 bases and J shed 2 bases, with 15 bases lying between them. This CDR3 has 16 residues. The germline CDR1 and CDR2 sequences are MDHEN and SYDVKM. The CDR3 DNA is TGTGCCAGCAGTTTTCAGGGGCGCAGGGACACAGATACGCAGTATTTT. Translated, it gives CASSFQGRRDTDTQYF.

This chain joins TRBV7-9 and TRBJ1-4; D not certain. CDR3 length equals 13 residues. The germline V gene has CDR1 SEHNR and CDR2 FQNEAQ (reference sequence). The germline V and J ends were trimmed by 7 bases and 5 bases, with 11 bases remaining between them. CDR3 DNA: TGTGCCAGCAAGGGTACGGGCAATGAAAAACTGTTTTTT. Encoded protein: CASKGTGNEKLFF.

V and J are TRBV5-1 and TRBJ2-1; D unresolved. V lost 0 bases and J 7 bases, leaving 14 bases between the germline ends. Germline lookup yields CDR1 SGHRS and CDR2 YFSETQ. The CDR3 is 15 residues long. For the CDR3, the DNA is TGCGCCAGCAGCTTGGAGAAGCCCTCTGGGAATGAGCAGTTCTTC. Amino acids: CASSLEKPSGNEQFF.

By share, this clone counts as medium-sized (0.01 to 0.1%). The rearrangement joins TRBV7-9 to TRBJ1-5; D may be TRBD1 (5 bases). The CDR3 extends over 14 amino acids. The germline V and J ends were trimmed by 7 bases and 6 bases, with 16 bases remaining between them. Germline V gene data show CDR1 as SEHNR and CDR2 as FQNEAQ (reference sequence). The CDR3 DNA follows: TGTGCCAGCACTCAGGGTGCAGGGATTCAGCCCCAGCATTTT. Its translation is CASTQGAGIQPQHF.

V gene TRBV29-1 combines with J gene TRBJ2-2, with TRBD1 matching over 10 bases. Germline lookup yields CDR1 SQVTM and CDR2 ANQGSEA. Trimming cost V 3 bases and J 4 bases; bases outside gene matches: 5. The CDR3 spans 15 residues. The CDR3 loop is CSVDRGQGRTGELFF. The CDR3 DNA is TGCAGCGTTGATCGGGGACAGGGGCGCACCGGGGAGCTGTTTTTT.

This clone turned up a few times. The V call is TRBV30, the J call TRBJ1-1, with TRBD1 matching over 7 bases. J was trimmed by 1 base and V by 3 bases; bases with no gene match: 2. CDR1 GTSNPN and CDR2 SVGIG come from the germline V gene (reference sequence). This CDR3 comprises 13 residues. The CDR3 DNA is TGTGCCTGGAGGACAGGGCCGAACACTGAAGCTTTCTTT. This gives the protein CAWRTGPNTEAFF. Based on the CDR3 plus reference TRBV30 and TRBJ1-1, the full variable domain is SQTIHQWPATLVQPVGSPLSLECTVEGTSNPNLYWYRQAAGRGLQLLFYSVGIGQISSEVPQNLSASRPQDRQFILSSKKLLLSDSGFYLCAWRTGPNTEAFFGQGTRLTVV.

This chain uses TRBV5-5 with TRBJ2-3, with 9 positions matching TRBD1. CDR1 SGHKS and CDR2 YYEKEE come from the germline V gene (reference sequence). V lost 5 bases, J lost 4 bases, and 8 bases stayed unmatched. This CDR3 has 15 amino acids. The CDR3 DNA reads TGTGCCAGCAGACCCCGACAGGGGGGCGCAGATACGCAGTATTTT. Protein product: CASRPRQGGADTQYF.

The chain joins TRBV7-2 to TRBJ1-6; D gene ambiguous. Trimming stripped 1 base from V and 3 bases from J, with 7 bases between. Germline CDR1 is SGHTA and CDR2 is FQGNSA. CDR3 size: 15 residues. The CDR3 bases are TGTGCCAGCAGCTTAGTGGCCCTCTATAATTCACCCCTCCACTTT. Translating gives CASSLVALYNSPLHF.

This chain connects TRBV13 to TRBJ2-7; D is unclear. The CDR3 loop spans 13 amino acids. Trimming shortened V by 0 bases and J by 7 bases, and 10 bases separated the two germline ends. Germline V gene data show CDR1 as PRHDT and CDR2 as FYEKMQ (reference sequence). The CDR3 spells CASSLGGVREQYF. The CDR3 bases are TGTGCCAGCAGCTTAGGTGGGGTCCGGGAGCAGTACTTC. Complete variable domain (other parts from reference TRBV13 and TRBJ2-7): AAGVIQSPRHLIKEKRETATLKCYPIPRHDTVYWYQQGPGQDPQFLISFYEKMQSDKGSIPDRFSAQQFSDYHSELNMSSLELGDSALYFCASSLGGVREQYFGPGTRLTVT.

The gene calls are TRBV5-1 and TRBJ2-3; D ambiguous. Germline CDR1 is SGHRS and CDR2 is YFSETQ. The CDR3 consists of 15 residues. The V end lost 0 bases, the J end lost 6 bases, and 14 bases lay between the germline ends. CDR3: CASSLEPGMGDTQYF. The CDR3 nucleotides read TGCGCCAGCAGCTTGGAACCGGGTATGGGGGATACGCAGTATTTT. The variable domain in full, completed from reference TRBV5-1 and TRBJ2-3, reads KAGVTQTPRYLIKTRGQQVTLSCSPISGHRSVSWYQQTPGQGLQFLFEYFSETQRNKGNFPGRFSGRQFSNSRSEMNVSTLELGDSALYLCASSLEPGMGDTQYFGPGTRLTVL.

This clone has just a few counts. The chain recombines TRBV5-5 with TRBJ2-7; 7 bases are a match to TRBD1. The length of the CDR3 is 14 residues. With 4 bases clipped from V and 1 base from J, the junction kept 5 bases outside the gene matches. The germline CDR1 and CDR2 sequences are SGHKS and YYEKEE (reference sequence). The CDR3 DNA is TGTGCCAGCAGCCCCCCGGGACAGTCCTACGAGCAGTACGTC. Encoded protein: CASSPPGQSYEQYV.

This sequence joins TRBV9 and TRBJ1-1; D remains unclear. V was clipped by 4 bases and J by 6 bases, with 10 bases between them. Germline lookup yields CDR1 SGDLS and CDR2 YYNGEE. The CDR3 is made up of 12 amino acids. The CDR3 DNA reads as TGTGCCAGCAGCCCCCCAGGAGCTGAAGCTTTCTTT. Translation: CASSPPGAEAFF. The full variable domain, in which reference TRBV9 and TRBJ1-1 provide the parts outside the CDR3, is DSGVTQTPKHLITATGQRVTLRCSPRSGDLSVYWYQQSLDQGLQFLIQYYNGEERAKGNILERFSAQQFPDLHSELNLSSLELGDSALYFCASSPPGAEAFFGQGTRLTVV.

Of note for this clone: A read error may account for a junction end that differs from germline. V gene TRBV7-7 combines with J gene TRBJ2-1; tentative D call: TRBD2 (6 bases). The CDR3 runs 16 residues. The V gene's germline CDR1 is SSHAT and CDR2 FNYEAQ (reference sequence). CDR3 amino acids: CASSSGRASSYNEQFF. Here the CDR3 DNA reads TGTGCTAGCAGCAGCGGGCGGGCGAGCTCCTACAATGAGCAGTTCTTC.

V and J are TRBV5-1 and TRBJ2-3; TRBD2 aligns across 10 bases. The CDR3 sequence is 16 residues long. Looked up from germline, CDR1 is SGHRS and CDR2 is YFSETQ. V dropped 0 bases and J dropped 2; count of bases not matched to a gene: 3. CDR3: CASSLATSGDTDTQYF. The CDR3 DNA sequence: TGCGCCAGCAGCTTGGCCACTAGCGGGGACACAGATACGCAGTATTTT.

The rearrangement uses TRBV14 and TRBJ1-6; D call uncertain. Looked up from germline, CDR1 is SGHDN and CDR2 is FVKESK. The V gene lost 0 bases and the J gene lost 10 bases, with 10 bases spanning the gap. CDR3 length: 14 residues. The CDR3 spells CASSQETGISPLHF. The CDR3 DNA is TGTGCCAGCAGCCAAGAAACGGGGATCTCACCCCTCCACTTT.

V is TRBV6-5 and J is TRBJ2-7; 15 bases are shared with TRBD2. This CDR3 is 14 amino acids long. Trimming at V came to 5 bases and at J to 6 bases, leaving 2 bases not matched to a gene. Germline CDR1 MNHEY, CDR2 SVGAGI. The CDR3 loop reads CASSPGLAGGEQYF. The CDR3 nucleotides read TGTGCCAGCAGTCCGGGACTAGCGGGAGGCGAGCAGTACTTC.

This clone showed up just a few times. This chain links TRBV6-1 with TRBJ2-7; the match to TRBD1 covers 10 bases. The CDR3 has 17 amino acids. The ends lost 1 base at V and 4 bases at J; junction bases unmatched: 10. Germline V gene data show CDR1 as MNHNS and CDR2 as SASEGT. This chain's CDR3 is CASSEDPGTGDLYEQYV. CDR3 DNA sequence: TGTGCCAGCAGTGAAGACCCCGGGACAGGGGATCTTTACGAGCAGTACGTC.

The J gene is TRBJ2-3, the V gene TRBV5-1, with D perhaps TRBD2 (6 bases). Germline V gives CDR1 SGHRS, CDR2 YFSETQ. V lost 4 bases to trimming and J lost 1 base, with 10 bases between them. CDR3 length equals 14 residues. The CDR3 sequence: CASSGQRGTDTQYF. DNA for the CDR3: TGCGCCAGCAGCGGCCAGCGGGGCACAGATACGCAGTATTTT.

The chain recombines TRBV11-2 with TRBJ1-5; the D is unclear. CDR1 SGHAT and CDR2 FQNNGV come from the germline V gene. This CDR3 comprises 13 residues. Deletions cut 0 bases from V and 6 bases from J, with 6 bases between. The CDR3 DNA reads TGTGCCAGCAGCTTAGATGGTAGTCAGCCCCAGCATTTT. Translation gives CASSLDGSQPQHF.

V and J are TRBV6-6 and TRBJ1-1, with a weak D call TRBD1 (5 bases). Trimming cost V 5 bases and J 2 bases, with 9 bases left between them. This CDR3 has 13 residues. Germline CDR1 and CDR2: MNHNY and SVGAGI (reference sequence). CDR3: CASSGTANTEAFF. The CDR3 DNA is TGTGCCAGCAGTGGGACCGCTAACACTGAAGCTTTCTTT.

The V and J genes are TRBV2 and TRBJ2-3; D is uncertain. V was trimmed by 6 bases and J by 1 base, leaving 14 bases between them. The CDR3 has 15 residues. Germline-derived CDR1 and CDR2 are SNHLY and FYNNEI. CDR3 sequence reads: CASSEARAGTDTQYF. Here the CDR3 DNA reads TGTGCCAGCAGCGAGGCTCGGGCTGGCACAGATACGCAGTATTTT.

CDR3 in amino acids: CAAETGFREKLFF. The DNA of the CDR3 is TGTGCCGCGGAAACAGGGTTTCGGGAAAAACTGTTTTTT. The chain employs TRBV6-1 and TRBJ1-4, with TRBD1 as a possible D gene (6 bases). Germline V gene lookup returns CDR1 MNHNS and CDR2 SASEGT. Trimming removed 11 bases at V and 8 bases at J, with 18 bases between. This CDR3 comprises 13 residues.